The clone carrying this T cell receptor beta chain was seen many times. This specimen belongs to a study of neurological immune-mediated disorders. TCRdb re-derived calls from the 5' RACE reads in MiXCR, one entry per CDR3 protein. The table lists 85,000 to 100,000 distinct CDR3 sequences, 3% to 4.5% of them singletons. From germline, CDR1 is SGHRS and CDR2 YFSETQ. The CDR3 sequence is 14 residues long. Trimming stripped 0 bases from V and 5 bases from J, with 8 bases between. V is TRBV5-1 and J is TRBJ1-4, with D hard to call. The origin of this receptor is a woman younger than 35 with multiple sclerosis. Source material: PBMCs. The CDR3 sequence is CASSLGQWNEKLFF. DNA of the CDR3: TGCGCCAGCAGCTTGGGGCAGTGGAATGAAAAACTGTTTTTT.